This T cell receptor beta chain was observed in a study of shared clonotypes between healthy human individuals. Assay used: immunoSEQ multiplex PCR; TCRdb lists only in-frame clones, some missing. This table holds approximately 350,000 clones, 95% to 97% found once. The sample taken for sequencing was memory CD8+ T cells sorted from blood. Subset given: CD45RO+ cells pooled with CCR7-negative TemRA cells. The receptor comes from a man aged 30 to 45 in good health.

The CDR3 region is CASSYSAGGPYNEQFF. CDR3 nucleotides: TGTGCCAGCAGTTACTCGGCGGGAGGGCCCTACAATGAGCAGTTCTTC. V gene TRBV6-6 combines with J gene TRBJ2-1, with 9 nucleotides matching TRBD2. The CDR3 loop spans 16 amino acids. J was trimmed by 2 bases and V by 0 bases; bases with no gene match: 2. Germline CDR1 and CDR2: MNHNY and SVGAGI (reference sequence).